This TCR beta chain was identified during a study of blood T cells in healthy people across ages. Deletions cut 2 bases from V and 5 bases from J, with 11 bases between. Germline lookup yields CDR1 LGHDT and CDR2 YNNKEL (reference sequence). The CDR3 has 14 residues. Primed by a sample-barcoded 5' primer and a J-beta primer mix, a second PCR proceeded for 7 to 11 cycles. TCRdb reanalysed the 5' RACE reads using MiXCR and keeps one entry per CDR3 protein. The sample lists roughly 800,000 distinct CDR3 sequences, 20% to 30% occurring once. The sample was also linked to a second study, of T cells of mothers and their children.

This clonotype was sampled from a boy aged 5-17 years in good health. This rearrangement joins TRBV3-1 to TRBJ2-3; D remains ambiguous. Sequencing was performed on blood. CDR3 region: CASSQPSLGDTQYF. The CDR3, as DNA: TGTGCCAGCAGCCAACCGTCGTTAGGAGATACGCAGTATTTT.